The present TCR beta chain was sequenced within a study of shared clonotypes between healthy human individuals. General study points: The sharing of approximately 4.6% of naive CD4 clonotypes was seen across several donors.

Using immunoSEQ multiplex PCR, the repertoire was profiled, and TCRdb retains in-frame clones only, with some absent. The sample includes hundreds of thousands of clones, approximately 75% of them seen just once. The CDR3 contains 14 residues. V lost 6 bases and J lost 1, with 12 bases in between. CDR1 and CDR2 from the germline V gene are MDHEN and SYDVKM. By share, this clone ranks as medium-sized. As yet, its antigen is unknown. Donors included only healthy HIV-negative adults lacking recent acute infections or vaccinations. The sequencing sample was made of memory CD4+ T cells sorted from blood. Regarding subset: CD45RA-negative fraction. This chain links TRBV28 with TRBJ2-5; D tentatively fits TRBD1 or TRBD2 (5 bases each). The TCR comes from a young woman in good health. The DNA of the CDR3 is TGTGCCAGCAGCTACGGGACGGGCCAAGAGACCCAGTACTTC. It codes for CASSYGTGQETQYF.